The following is a T cell receptor (beta chain) sequence with its context. No antigen is known for it. A much larger clone sits a single nucleotide away, making a read error possible. Germline values: CDR1 SGDLS, CDR2 YYNGEE. The CDR3 runs 15 residues. Germline trimming cut 1 base from V and 3 bases from J; bases unmatched to any gene: 4. The template was RNA from unsorted bulk tissue. Chemotherapy-naive patients with new lung cancer underwent thoracic surgery in China, August–November 2014. This entry comes from a study of tumor and adjacent non-tumor tissue in lung cancer. Study overall: Samples averaged about 4.2 million productive TCRbeta reads each.

A modified ARM-PCR protocol with three rounds of nested PCR amplified TCRbeta. TCRdb fed the multiplex PCR reads into MiXCR, producing one record per CDR3 protein. The data show 60,000 to 85,000 distinct CDR3 sequences, around 86% seen once. The study's findings and limits: TCR diversity was significantly greater in tumor than normal lung tissue.

V is TRBV9 and J is TRBJ2-7, with TRBD1 identical over 10 bases. Sample: lung tumor tissue. The receptor was isolated from a woman between 45 and 60 years old with non-small cell lung cancer. This CDR3 reads CASSVSGQGVYEQYF. As DNA, the CDR3 is TGTGCCAGCAGCGTATCCGGACAGGGGGTCTACGAGCAGTACTTC.